This T cell receptor (beta chain) was captured by sequencing in a study of cytomegalovirus exposure and HLA in healthy donors. General study findings and limits: The authors later linked a missense DCLRE1C variant to TCR beta V- and J-gene trimming. Data from an earlier analysis indicated that most TCR beta V segments were productive either about 90% or about 30% of the time.

In the case of this clone: Its matching antigen is unknown.

The V end lost 6 bases, the J end lost 0 bases, and 15 bases lay between the germline ends. The CDR3 totals 15 residues. The germline gives CDR1 MNHNS, CDR2 SASEGT. It was with 60 Vbeta and 13 Jbeta primers that the PCR ran. Assay: immunoSEQ multiplex PCR; the TCRdb copy retains only in-frame clones and omits some. Its clone listing holds tens of thousands of clones. The chain has TRBV6-1 and TRBJ2-7; tentatively, D is TRBD1 (6 bases). This sequence was found in a woman in her thirties in good health and CMV-seropositive. The sequenced material came from PBMCs. CDR3 sequence: CASRAQGLSSYEQYF. The CDR3, as DNA: TGTGCCAGCAGGGCACAGGGCTTGAGCTCCTACGAGCAGTACTTC.